These 9 T cell receptor beta chains originate from one sample sequenced in a study of T-cell memory formation after mild COVID-19. From the 5' RACE reads, TCRdb called clonotypes with MiXCR, one entry per CDR3 protein. The sample shows around 310,000 distinct CDR3 sequences, approximately 15% of them seen only once. The sample comprised PBMCs or a T cell subset sorted from them (not recorded which). Receptors originate from a man aged 18 to 30 who had mild COVID-19 (a few samples of this study predate the infection). Cell type and time point are not known.

This clonotype was seen a few times. The rearrangement links TRBV7-9 to TRBJ1-1, with a possible D match to TRBD1 (6 bases). This CDR3 region has 13 residues. V was pared by 5 bases and J by 11 bases, with 18 bases between. Germline assignment: CDR1 SEHNR and CDR2 FQNEAQ (reference sequence). The CDR3 nucleotides are TGTGCCAGCAGCCAGGGGCGGGGCAGCTATGCTTTCTTT. Encoded protein: CASSQGRGSYAFF.

The chain couples TRBV3-1 to TRBJ2-5; D perhaps matches TRBD2 (5 bases). V dropped 1 base and J dropped 5 bases, with 11 bases sitting between them. This CDR3 spans 14 amino acids. Germline V gene lookup returns CDR1 LGHDT and CDR2 YNNKEL (reference sequence). CDR3 DNA sequence: TGTGCCAGCAGCCAAGGGTGGACGGGGGAGACCCAGTACTTC. Translation gives CASSQGWTGETQYF.

The V and J genes are TRBV28 and TRBJ1-3; TRBD1 might be the D (5 bases). Germline V gene data show CDR1 as MDHEN and CDR2 as SYDVKM. The V end lost 6 bases, the J end lost 1 base, and 16 bases lay between the germline ends. CDR3 length: 16 amino acids. The CDR3 DNA reads as TGTGCCAGCAGCCTGGCGGGACTTCTATCTGGAAACACCATATATTTT. Translation: CASSLAGLLSGNTIYF. Full variable domain (outside the CDR3, taken from reference TRBV28 and TRBJ1-3): DVKVTQSSRYLVKRTGEKVFLECVQDMDHENMFWYRQDPGLGLRLIYFSYDVKMKEKGDIPEGYSVSREKKERFSLILESASTNQTSMYLCASSLAGLLSGNTIYFGEGSWLTVV.

This clonotype was counted between two and nine times. The rearrangement joins TRBV15 to TRBJ2-1; 11 bases are a match to TRBD2. CDR1 LNHNV and CDR2 YYDKDF come from the germline V gene (reference sequence). The CDR3 is 16 residues long. The V gene end was trimmed by 3 bases and the J gene end by 7 bases; junction bases not matched to a gene: 8. CDR3 residues: CATSRYGTSGGNEQFF. The CDR3 nucleotides read TGTGCCACCAGCAGGTACGGGACTAGCGGTGGGAATGAGCAGTTCTTC.

In DNA form, the CDR3 reads TGTGCCAGCAGCGTAGACAGGGCACAAGAGACCCAGTACTTC. This codes for CASSVDRAQETQYF. V usage is TRBV9 and J usage is TRBJ2-5; D is possibly TRBD1 (6 bases). With 0 bases removed from V and 2 bases from J, the gap between germline ends came to 8 bases. The CDR3 is 14 residues long. Germline V gene data show CDR1 as SGDLS and CDR2 as YYNGEE.

The chain joins TRBV29-1 to TRBJ2-1, with a weak D call TRBD2 (8 bases). CDR3 length equals 13 residues. V shed 6 bases and J shed 3 bases, with 12 bases lying between them. Germline V lookup: CDR1 SQVTM, CDR2 ANQGSEA. CDR3 region: CSVGGDSYNEQFF. DNA of the CDR3: TGCAGCGTCGGGGGGGACAGCTACAATGAGCAGTTCTTC.

V gene TRBV7-2 combines with J gene TRBJ2-7, with D hard to call. The germline CDR1 and CDR2 sequences are SGHTA and FQGNSA. Trimming removed 6 bases at V and 7 bases at J, with 16 bases between. The CDR3 is made up of 13 amino acids. The chain's CDR3 is CASSTSRADEQYF. DNA of the CDR3: TGTGCCAGCAGTACCTCACGGGCAGATGAGCAGTACTTC.

This chain uses TRBV7-9 with TRBJ2-5; 13 nucleotides align to TRBD2. CDR1 is SEHNR, CDR2 FQNEAQ, per germline (reference sequence). Trimming cost V 3 bases and J 2 bases; bases outside gene matches: 6. This CDR3 has 17 residues. The CDR3 reads CASSFFRTSGGQETQYF. As DNA, the CDR3 is TGTGCCAGCAGCTTTTTCAGGACTAGCGGGGGACAAGAGACCCAGTACTTC. The full variable domain, in which reference TRBV7-9 and TRBJ2-5 provide the parts outside the CDR3, is DTGVSQNPRHKITKRGQNVTFRCDPISEHNRLYWYRQTLGQGPEFLTYFQNEAQLEKSRLLSDRFSAERPKGSFSTLEIQRTEQGDSAMYLCASSFFRTSGGQETQYFGPGTRLLVL.

The CDR3 reads CASSLGVGGDQPQHF. For the CDR3, the DNA is TGTGCCAGCAGCTTAGGGGTTGGGGGTGATCAGCCCCAGCATTTT. The chain employs TRBV7-2 and TRBJ1-5; D possibly corresponds to TRBD1 (5 bases). The CDR3 has 15 amino acids. Germline loops: CDR1 SGHTA, CDR2 FQGNSA. V was cut by 1 base and J by 5 bases, with 12 bases left in between.